This T cell receptor beta chain was documented in a study of T cells expressing NK-cell markers. Study-wide background: The TCR beta repertoires were obtained from sorted CD3+CD56+NKG2C+, CD3+CD56+NKG2C- and CD3+CD56-NKG2C+ T cells. Broader study findings: The CD3+CD56-NKG2C+ fraction of several donors was likewise dominated by these clonotypes.

Of note for this clonotype: Its antigen remains unidentified.

Reprocessing the 5' RACE reads, TCRdb reports a single entry for every CDR3 protein and omits DNA. The sample holds around 550,000 distinct CDR3 sequences. CDR1 SQVTM and CDR2 ANQGSEA come from the germline V gene. The CDR3 is 12 residues long. The sequenced material came from blood T cells: a sorted CD56 or NKG2C T cell subset, CD4+ or CD8+ T cells, or bulk PBMC T cells (not recorded which). This chain joins TRBV29-1 and TRBJ2-2; TCRdb lists TRBD1, though no DNA is available to test this call. The TCR comes from a man aged 18 to 30 in good health. CDR3 sequence: CSVVAGTGELFF.